Here is one T cell receptor beta chain with its context. Its target is not known. The sample originates from a study of CD8 T cells in Susac syndrome. Study as a whole: Eight or nine of the sequenced Susac syndrome patients were in remission, and 5 or 6 had active disease. Findings and limits, study-wide: Susac syndrome CD8+ repertoires were clonally expanded, most strongly in CD8+ TEMRA cells.

Reverse transcription of about 0.45 to 1 ug RNA used random hexamers. TCRdb re-derived calls from the immunoSEQ multiplex PCR reads in MiXCR, one entry per CDR3 protein. Of approximately 190,000 distinct CDR3 sequences in the sample, more than 85% were seen once. The CDR3 extends over 17 amino acids. The V gene lost 0 bases and the J gene lost 6 bases, with 23 bases spanning the gap. Germline V CDR1 and CDR2: DFQATT, SNEGSKA (reference sequence). The source is a human donor with Susac syndrome. Material: CD8+ T cells from PBMCs. This chain links TRBV20-1 with TRBJ1-2; TRBD1 might be the D (5 bases). The CDR3 DNA follows: TGCAGTGCTAGAGATCTCCTAATCGTTACGGGGGGGGATGGCTACACCTTC. It yields the protein CSARDLLIVTGGDGYTF.